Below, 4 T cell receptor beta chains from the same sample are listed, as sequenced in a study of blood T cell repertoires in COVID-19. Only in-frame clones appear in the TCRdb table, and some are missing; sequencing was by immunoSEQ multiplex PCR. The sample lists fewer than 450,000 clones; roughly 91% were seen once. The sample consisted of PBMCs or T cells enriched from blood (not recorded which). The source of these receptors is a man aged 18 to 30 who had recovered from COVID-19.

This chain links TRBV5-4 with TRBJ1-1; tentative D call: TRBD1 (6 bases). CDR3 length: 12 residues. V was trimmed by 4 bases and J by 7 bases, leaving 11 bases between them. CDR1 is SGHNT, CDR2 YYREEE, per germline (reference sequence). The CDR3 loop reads CASSPQGGEAFF. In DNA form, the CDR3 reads TGTGCCAGCAGCCCTCAAGGGGGTGAAGCTTTCTTT.

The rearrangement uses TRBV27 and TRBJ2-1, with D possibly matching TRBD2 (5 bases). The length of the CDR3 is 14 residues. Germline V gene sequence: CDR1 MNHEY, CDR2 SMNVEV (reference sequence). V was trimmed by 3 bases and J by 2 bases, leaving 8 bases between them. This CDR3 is CASSLEVPYNEQFF. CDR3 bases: TGTGCCAGCAGTTTGGAGGTACCCTACAATGAGCAGTTCTTC.

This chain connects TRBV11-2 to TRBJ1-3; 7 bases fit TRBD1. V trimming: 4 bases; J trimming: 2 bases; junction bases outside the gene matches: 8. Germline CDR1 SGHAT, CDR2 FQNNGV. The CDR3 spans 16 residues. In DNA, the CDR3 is TGTGCCAGCAGCTCCGGACAGGCATCTGCTGGAAACACCATATATTTT. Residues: CASSSGQASAGNTIYF.

CDR3 sequence (DNA): TGTGCCAGCAGCTCCGGGAAGGCCGGGGAGCTGTTTTTT. This encodes CASSSGKAGELFF. This chain joins TRBV9 and TRBJ2-2; D may be TRBD2 (5 bases). This CDR3 contains 13 residues. In germline, CDR1 is SGDLS, CDR2 YYNGEE. V shed 4 bases and J shed 6 bases, with 10 bases lying between them. Combining the CDR3 with reference TRBV9 and TRBJ2-2 gives the whole variable domain DSGVTQTPKHLITATGQRVTLRCSPRSGDLSVYWYQQSLDQGLQFLIQYYNGEERAKGNILERFSAQQFPDLHSELNLSSLELGDSALYFCASSSGKAGELFFGEGSRLTVL.